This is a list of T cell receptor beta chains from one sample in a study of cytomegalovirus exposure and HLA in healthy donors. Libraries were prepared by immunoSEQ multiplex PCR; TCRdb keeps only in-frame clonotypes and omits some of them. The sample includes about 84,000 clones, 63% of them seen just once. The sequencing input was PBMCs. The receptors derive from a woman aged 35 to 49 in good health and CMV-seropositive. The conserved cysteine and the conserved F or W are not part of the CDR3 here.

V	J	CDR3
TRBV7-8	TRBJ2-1	ASSAREGLDEQF
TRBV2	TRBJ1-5	ASSDRDRGVQPQH
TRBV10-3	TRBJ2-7	AISGASTSYEQY
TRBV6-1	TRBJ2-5	ASSGGTSGRQETQY
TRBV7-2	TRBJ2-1	ASSLVAGNGNEQF
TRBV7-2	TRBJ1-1	ASSLVAGRRGRAF
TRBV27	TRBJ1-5	ASSGGGAGNQPQH
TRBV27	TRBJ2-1	ASSYSTSGYNEQF
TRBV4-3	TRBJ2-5	ASSPDGGGETQY
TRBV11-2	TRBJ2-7	ASSLVSGSVYEQY
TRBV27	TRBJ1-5	ASSPLEGAQPQH
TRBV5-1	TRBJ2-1	ASSLRTGDNEQF
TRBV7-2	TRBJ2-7	ASSSPGSYEQY
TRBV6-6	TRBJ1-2	ASSPVPGHSSGYT
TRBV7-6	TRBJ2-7	ASSLAGGSAYEQY
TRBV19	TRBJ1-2	ASSYTNYGYT
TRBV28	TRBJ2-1	ASSSHSGGYNEQF
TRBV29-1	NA	SVERQDYPYEQY
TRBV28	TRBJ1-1	ASSTGENTEAF